This T cell receptor beta chain was retrieved from a study of T cell responses to AZD1222 COVID-19 vaccine. Study-level points and caveats: Donor demographics were predominantly white British with a female majority; clonal diversity may be underestimated.

Details on this clone: The target antigen is unknown.

Some clones are missing from TCRdb's copy, which holds only in-frame ones; the method was immunoSEQ multiplex PCR. Altogether some 150,000 clones are present, 92% being singletons, with the ten largest covering roughly 4.4%. The CDR3 is 17 amino acids. Germline trimming cut 3 bases from V and 5 bases from J; bases unmatched to any gene: 10. Germline V gene lookup returns CDR1 MNHEY and CDR2 SMNVEV (reference sequence). This sample comprised peripheral blood, obtained on day 0 of MenACWY control vaccination. The gene calls are TRBV27 and TRBJ2-2; 9 nucleotides align to TRBD1. The clonotype comes from an adult in good health. CDR3 amino acids: CASSLNSPDRGTGELFF. Written as DNA, the CDR3 is TGTGCCAGCAGTTTGAATTCTCCGGACAGGGGTACCGGGGAGCTGTTTTTT.